This T cell receptor beta chain was sequenced during a study of blood T cell repertoires in COVID-19. About the research overall: Acute and convalescent COVID-19 samples came from the United States, Italy and Spain.

Germline V gene data show CDR1 as LGHNA and CDR2 as YNFKEQ. V lost 8 bases to trimming and J lost 3 bases; unmatched junction nucleotides: 5. The length of the CDR3 is 15 residues. As originally analysed: Amplification of reference gene primers provided the estimated nucleated cell counts. Sequencing was performed with immunoSEQ multiplex PCR; in TCRdb, only in-frame clones are kept and a portion is missing. That table is the source of V, J and clone size, and D and trimming were worked out from the DNA. The data show 200,000 to 250,000 clones, with over 80% seen just once and under 4.5% held by the top ten. The age range of participants was about 18 to 89 years, with residence in more than 20 US areas. Before they entered the study, exposed participants had met a COVID-19 case within 2 weeks.

The chain carries TRBV4-2 and TRBJ2-2; 11 bases fit TRBD2. The source material was PBMCs or T cells enriched from blood (not recorded which). The source of this sequence is a woman in her twenties or thirties who had been exposed to COVID-19. The CDR3 sequence: CASSLAGVYTGELFF. CDR3 DNA: TGTGCCAGCTCACTAGCGGGGGTCTACACCGGGGAGCTGTTTTTT.